This TCR beta chain was profiled in a study of T cell responses to AZD1222 COVID-19 vaccine. Study-wide results and caveats: Donors in the cohort were predominantly white British and more often female, and clonal diversity was possibly underestimated. Scientists sampled the repertoires only once the peak T cell response had passed.

The table came from immunoSEQ multiplex PCR; TCRdb's copy has only in-frame clones and leaves some out. In the table there are some 92,000 clones, 90% to 95% of which are singletons. From germline, CDR1 is KGHSH and CDR2 LQKENI. V shed 3 bases and J shed 8 bases, with 13 bases lying between them. The CDR3 loop spans 13 amino acids. As to this clone: The antigen is undetermined.

This chain connects TRBV18 to TRBJ1-2; D remains ambiguous. This receptor was obtained from an adult in good health. This material consisted of peripheral blood, taken on day 0 of MenACWY control vaccination. The CDR3 spells CASSPEGNGGYTF. In DNA, the CDR3 is TGTGCCAGCTCACCCGAGGGAAATGGGGGCTACACCTTC.